The 2 T cell receptor beta chains below come from one sample, sequenced in a study of T cell clonality in common variable immunodeficiency (dated by TCRdb to 2013 to 2016). On the study overall, not on this receptor specifically: CVID TCRbeta sequences were reported to have fewer deletions and N-nucleotide insertions and to lack highly modified clones with 13 or more V deletions.

These receptors' antigens are unknown. Preparation of the library involved the immunoSEQ multiplex PCR assay. As stored in TCRdb, this immuneACCESS dataset retains in-frame rearrangements with V and J assigned. A fraction of the clones does not appear; measured against another copy, unresolved V genes explain less than half of the discrepancy, and the remainder lacks a known reason. For this sample, roughly 34,000 clones are listed, none of them singletons. The ten most abundant clones make up around 7% of the sample. The specimen sequenced was peripheral blood mononuclear cells. Receptors were obtained from a human donor with common variable immunodeficiency.

This clone was seen many times. The junction differs from germline at one of its ends, possibly a read error. The read stops 3 residues short of the end of the CDR3; the missing end is completed from the germline J gene. This sequence joins TRBV4-2 and TRBJ1-2; unclear D gene. The CDR3 is 14 residues long. Germline loops: CDR1 LGHNA, CDR2 YNFKEQ. CDR3 amino acids: CASSQESGNYGYTF. The covered CDR3 bases are TGCGCCAGCAGCCAAGAATCGGGGAACTATGGC.

This clone was seen more than once but under ten times. From the germline J gene comes the end of the CDR3, since the read stops 3 residues before it. V usage is TRBV7-8 and J usage is TRBJ1-2; TRBD1 aligns across 8 bases. This CDR3 comprises 15 residues. From germline, CDR1 is SGHVS and CDR2 FQNEAQ. CDR3 bases read: TGTGCCAGCAGCAAATCGGGACAGGCGTATATAGGC. Residues: CASSKSGQAYIG. The full CDR3 reads CASSKSGQAYIGYTF. The whole variable domain, filled in from reference TRBV7-8 and TRBJ1-2, reads GAGVSQSPRYKVAKRGQDVALRCDPISGHVSLFWYQQALGQGPEFLTYFQNEAQLDKSGLPSDRFFAERPEGSVSTLKIQRTQQEDSAVYLCASSKSGQAYIGYTFGSGTRLTVV.